This TCR beta chain originates from a study of post-analysis software for immune sequencing data. Findings and limits, study-wide: Patients carried roughly 5 TRBV segments more frequently than controls did, and TRBV5-6, TRBV5-1 and TRBV20-1 were among them.

This clonotype has just a few counts. The antigen remains unidentified. TCR beta cDNA libraries had unique molecular identifiers. Each CDR3 protein is one row after TCRdb ran MiXCR on the PCR reads. The sample has over 700,000 distinct CDR3 sequences, 25% to 30% seen once. This CDR3 spans 15 amino acids. Germline CDR1 and CDR2: SGHRS and YFSETQ. With 4 bases removed from V and 0 bases from J, the gap between germline ends came to 12 bases. The sequenced material came from blood. The chain couples TRBV5-1 to TRBJ2-3; either TRBD1 or TRBD2 may fit D (5 bases each). This clonotype originated in a girl aged 5 to 17 with multiple sclerosis. CDR3 nucleotide sequence: TGCGCCAGCAGCGCCGGGACGTCAAGCACAGATACGCAGTATTTT. This codes for CASSAGTSSTDTQYF.